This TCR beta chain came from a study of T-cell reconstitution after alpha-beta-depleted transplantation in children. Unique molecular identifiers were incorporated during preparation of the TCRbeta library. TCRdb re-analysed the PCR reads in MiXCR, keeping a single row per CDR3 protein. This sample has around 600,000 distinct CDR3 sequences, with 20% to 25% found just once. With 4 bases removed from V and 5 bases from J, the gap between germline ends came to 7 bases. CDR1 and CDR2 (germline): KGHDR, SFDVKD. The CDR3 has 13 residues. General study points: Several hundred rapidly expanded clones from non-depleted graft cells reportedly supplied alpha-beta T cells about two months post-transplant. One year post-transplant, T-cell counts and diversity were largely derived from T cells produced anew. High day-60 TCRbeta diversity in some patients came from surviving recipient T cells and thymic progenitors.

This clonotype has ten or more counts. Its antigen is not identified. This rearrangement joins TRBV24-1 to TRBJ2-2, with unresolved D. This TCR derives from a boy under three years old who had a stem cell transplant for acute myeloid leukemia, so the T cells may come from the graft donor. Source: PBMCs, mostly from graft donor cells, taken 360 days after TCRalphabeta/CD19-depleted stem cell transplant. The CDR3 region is CATSETETGELFF. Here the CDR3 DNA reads TGTGCCACCAGTGAGACGGAAACCGGGGAGCTGTTTTTT.